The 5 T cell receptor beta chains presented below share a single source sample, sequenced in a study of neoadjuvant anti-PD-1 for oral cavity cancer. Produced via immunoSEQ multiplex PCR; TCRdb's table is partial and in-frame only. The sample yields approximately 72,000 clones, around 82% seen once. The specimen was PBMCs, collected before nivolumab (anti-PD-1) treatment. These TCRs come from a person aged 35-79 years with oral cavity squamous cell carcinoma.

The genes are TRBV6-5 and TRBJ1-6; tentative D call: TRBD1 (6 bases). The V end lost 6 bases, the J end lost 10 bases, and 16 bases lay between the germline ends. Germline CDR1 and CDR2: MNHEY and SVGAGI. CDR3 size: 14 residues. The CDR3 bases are TGTGCCAGCAGCCAACAGGGACGGGGATCACCCCTCCACTTT. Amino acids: CASSQQGRGSPLHF.

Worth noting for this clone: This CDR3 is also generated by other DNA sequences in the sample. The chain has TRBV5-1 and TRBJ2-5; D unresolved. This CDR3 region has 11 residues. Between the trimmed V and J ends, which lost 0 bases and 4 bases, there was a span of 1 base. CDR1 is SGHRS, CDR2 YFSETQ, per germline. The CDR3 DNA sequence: TGCGCCAGCAGCTTGGTAGAGACCCAGTACTTC. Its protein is CASSLVETQYF.

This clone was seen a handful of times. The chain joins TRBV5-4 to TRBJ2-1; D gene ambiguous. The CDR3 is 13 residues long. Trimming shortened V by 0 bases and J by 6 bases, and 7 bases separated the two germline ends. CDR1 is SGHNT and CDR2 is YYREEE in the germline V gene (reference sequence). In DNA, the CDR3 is TGTGCCAGCAGCTTGGAGACTTCCAATGAGCAGTTCTTC. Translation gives CASSLETSNEQFF.

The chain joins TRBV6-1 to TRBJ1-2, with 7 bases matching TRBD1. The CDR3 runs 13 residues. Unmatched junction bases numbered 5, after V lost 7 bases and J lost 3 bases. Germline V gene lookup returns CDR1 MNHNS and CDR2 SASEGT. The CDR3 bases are TGTGCCAGCACCAACACAGGGGACTATGGCTACACCTTC. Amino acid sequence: CASTNTGDYGYTF.

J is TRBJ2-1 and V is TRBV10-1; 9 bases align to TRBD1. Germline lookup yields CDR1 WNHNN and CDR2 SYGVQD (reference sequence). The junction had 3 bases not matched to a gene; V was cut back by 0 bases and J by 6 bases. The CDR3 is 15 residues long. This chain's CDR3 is CASSESRQGVNEQFF. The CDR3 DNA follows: TGCGCCAGCAGTGAGTCCCGACAGGGGGTCAATGAGCAGTTCTTC.